This T cell receptor (beta chain) originates from a study of cytomegalovirus exposure and HLA in healthy donors. Across the whole study: An earlier analysis identified approximately 120 million unique TCR beta sequences in about 179 million T cells.

V gave up 5 bases and J gave up 6 bases; unmatched junction bases: 13. CDR3 size: 17 residues. Per germline, CDR1 SGHTA and CDR2 FQGTGA. Healthy individuals who donated bone marrow served as the donors. The PCR used 60 Vbeta and 13 Jbeta primers. Repertoires were generated with immunoSEQ multiplex PCR, while TCRdb's copy carries only in-frame clones and drops some. The table lists 200,000 to 250,000 clones, 85% to 90% of them singletons. J is TRBJ2-4 and V is TRBV7-3; 10 bases align to TRBD2. The sample taken for sequencing was PBMCs. This TCR was recovered from a human donor in good health. The CDR3 sequence is CASSPPPLAGVINIQYF. Written as DNA, the CDR3 is TGTGCCAGCAGCCCCCCACCGCTAGCGGGAGTGATAAACATTCAGTACTTC.